This TCR beta chain appears in the sequencing data of a study of CD8 T cells in Susac syndrome. It was with random hexamers that 0.5 to 1 ug RNA was reverse transcribed. One entry per CDR3 protein results from TCRdb running MiXCR on the immunoSEQ multiplex PCR reads. The top ten clones hold 0.25% to 0.3% of a sample with tens of thousands of distinct CDR3 sequences, about 93% of them seen once. Relative to its sample, this clonotype is medium-sized (0.01 to 0.1%). Germline V lookup: CDR1 SEHNR, CDR2 FQNEAQ (reference sequence). The V end was cut by 5 bases, the J end by 6 bases, with 17 bases between. This CDR3 has 15 amino acids.

The TCR originated in a human donor in good health. The V gene is TRBV7-9, the J gene TRBJ2-1; D is ambiguous. Sequenced material: CD8+ T cells from PBMCs. CDR3 protein: CASSADGGFANEQFF. The DNA for the CDR3 is TGTGCCAGCAGCGCAGACGGCGGATTCGCCAATGAGCAGTTCTTC.